This T cell receptor (beta chain) was documented in a study of blood T cell repertoires in COVID-19. Seattle participants joined during active infection and were tracked over time. With respect to this clone: The same CDR3 is also encoded by other DNA sequences in this sample.

Per the authors' pipeline: Nucleated cell number was recorded as an estimate derived from reference gene primer amplification. Sequencing used immunoSEQ multiplex PCR; TCRdb keeps in-frame clones, though not all of them. That table furnishes V, J and clone size, whereas the DNA furnished D and trimming. The data hold approximately 140,000 clones, with around 83% observed a single time. Sequenced sample: peripheral blood. The origin of this receptor is a man in his thirties or forties with COVID-19, enrolled during active disease.

This chain's CDR3 is CASSLEGTGLNTGELFF. Written as DNA, the CDR3 is TGTGCCAGCAGCTTAGAGGGGACAGGGTTAAACACCGGGGAGCTGTTTTTT. The rearrangement uses TRBV7-6 and TRBJ2-2, with 9 positions matching TRBD1. J lost 2 bases, V lost 1 base, and 5 bases had no gene match. This CDR3 region has 17 residues. Germline V CDR1 and CDR2: SGHVS, FNYEAQ.